These 27 T cell receptor beta chains came from one sample sequenced in a study of blood T cell repertoires in COVID-19. Using immunoSEQ multiplex PCR, the repertoire was profiled, and TCRdb retains in-frame clones only, with some absent. Of tens of thousands of clones listed, about 83% are singletons. Sequencing was carried out using peripheral blood. The receptors were gathered from a man aged 25-45 years with COVID-19, enrolled during active disease.

The rearrangement joins TRBV6-5 to TRBJ1-2; D ambiguous. This CDR3 is 14 amino acids long. Trimming left V 2 bases short and J 6 bases short, with 13 bases between. The V gene's germline CDR1 is MNHEY and CDR2 SVGAGI. The DNA of the CDR3 is TGTGCCAGCAGTTACGGAGGCGGAGAACATGGCTACACCTTC. Its translation is CASSYGGGEHGYTF.

The chain recombines TRBV6-5 with TRBJ2-7; D is unresolved. Germline V gives CDR1 MNHEY, CDR2 SVGAGI. The V end lost 0 bases, the J end lost 4 bases, and 13 bases lay between the germline ends. The CDR3 covers 15 residues. CDR3 protein: CASSYSMPLVYEQYF. DNA of the CDR3: TGTGCCAGCAGTTACTCCATGCCCCTAGTTTACGAGCAGTACTTC.

V and J are TRBV4-3 and TRBJ2-1; 8 bases align to TRBD1. Germline V CDR1 and CDR2: LGHNA, YSLEER. This CDR3 region has 16 residues. The J segment lost 0 bases and the V segment lost 4 bases, leaving 5 bases of the junction unmatched. The CDR3 bases are TGCGCCAGCAGCCGGACAGGGATGGGCTCCTACAATGAGCAGTTCTTC. It specifies CASSRTGMGSYNEQFF.

J is TRBJ1-4 and V is TRBV6-5, with D perhaps matching TRBD1 (5 bases). The germline V and J ends were trimmed by 9 bases and 10 bases, with 12 bases remaining between them. The CDR3 runs to 11 residues. Germline CDR1 MNHEY, CDR2 SVGAGI. Here the CDR3 reads CASQGRGKLFF. The CDR3 DNA is TGTGCCAGTCAGGGTCGCGGAAAACTGTTTTTT.

The chain employs TRBV21-1 and TRBJ1-2; whether TRBD1, the table's D call, matches the DNA was not checked. TRBV21-1 is a known pseudogene. CDR3 size: 13 residues. CDR3 amino acids: CASSKDKNYGYTF. CDR3 DNA: TGTGCCAGCAGCAAAGACAAAAACTATGGCTACACCTTC.

V gene TRBV5-1 combines with J gene TRBJ2-7, with D perhaps matching TRBD2 (6 bases). The germline V gene has CDR1 SGHRS and CDR2 YFSETQ. Trimming pared 7 bases from V and 1 base from J, leaving 15 bases between. The CDR3 contains 14 residues. CDR3 sequence reads: CASHTGSGSYEQYF. The CDR3 bases are TGCGCCAGCCATACCGGGAGTGGGTCCTACGAGCAGTACTTC.

The chain is built from TRBV10-2 and TRBJ1-2; the match to TRBD1 covers 10 bases. V lost 7 bases to trimming and J lost 8 bases; unmatched junction nucleotides: 10. The length of the CDR3 is 14 residues. The germline gives CDR1 WSHSY, CDR2 SAAADI. CDR3 nucleotides: TGCGCCAGCAACAGGGACAGGGGAGGGCGAGGCTACACCTTC. It is translated as CASNRDRGGRGYTF.

CDR3 nucleotides: TGTGCCAGCAGGAGTGGGGGCCCCACTGAAGCTTTCTTT. Protein product: CASRSGGPTEAFF. This sequence joins TRBV2 and TRBJ1-1, with D tentatively TRBD1 (6 bases). The CDR3 runs 13 residues. Germline values: CDR1 SNHLY, CDR2 FYNNEI. The germline V and J ends were trimmed by 6 bases and 4 bases, with 12 bases remaining between them.

The chain links TRBV7-9 to TRBJ2-2, with 7 positions matching TRBD1. V dropped 4 bases and J dropped 1; count of bases not matched to a gene: 6. This CDR3 region has 16 residues. Germline loops: CDR1 SEHNR, CDR2 FQNEAQ (reference sequence). The chain's CDR3 is CASSSTGAVNTGELFF. For the CDR3, the DNA is TGTGCCAGCAGCTCAACAGGGGCCGTGAACACCGGGGAGCTGTTTTTT. Full variable domain (missing parts from reference TRBV7-9 and TRBJ2-2): DTGVSQNPRHKITKRGQNVTFRCDPISEHNRLYWYRQTLGQGPEFLTYFQNEAQLEKSRLLSDRFSAERPKGSFSTLEIQRTEQGDSAMYLCASSSTGAVNTGELFFGEGSRLTVL.

A remark on this clone: The same CDR3 also results from other DNA sequences found in this sample. This chain uses TRBV9 with TRBJ2-2; 11 bases match TRBD2. Per the germline V gene, CDR1 is SGDLS and CDR2 is YYNGEE. J gave up 5 bases and V 0 bases, and 0 bases lay outside the gene matches. This CDR3 is built from 15 residues. This chain's CDR3 is CASSVGLAGTGELFF. CDR3 DNA: TGTGCCAGCAGCGTAGGACTAGCGGGGACCGGGGAGCTGTTTTTT.

V usage is TRBV19 and J usage is TRBJ2-1; 11 nucleotides align to TRBD2. The CDR3 extends over 13 amino acids. V gave up 5 bases and J gave up 9 bases; unmatched junction bases: 3. CDR1 is LNHDA, CDR2 SQIVND, per germline (reference sequence). The CDR3 DNA follows: TGTGCCAGTAGTCAAGGACTAGCGGGTGAGCAGTTCTTC. It codes for CASSQGLAGEQFF. Using reference TRBV19 and TRBJ2-1 for the parts outside the CDR3, the full variable domain is DGGITQSPKYLFRKEGQNVTLSCEQNLNHDAMYWYRQDPGQGLRLIYYSQIVNDFQKGDIAEGYSVSREKKESFPLTVTSAQKNPTAFYLCASSQGLAGEQFFGPGTRLTVL.

This chain uses TRBV7-3 with TRBJ1-1; 8 nucleotides match TRBD1. The CDR3 totals 14 residues. V trimming: 5 bases; J trimming: 6 bases; junction bases outside the gene matches: 8. CDR1 and CDR2 from the germline V gene are SGHTA and FQGTGA. The CDR3 region has the DNA TGTGCCAGCAGCCCAGGGGGCGCCTGGCCTGAAGCTTTCTTT. Protein product: CASSPGGAWPEAFF.

The rearrangement joins TRBV29-1 to TRBJ2-3; the D gene is possibly TRBD2 (6 bases). Germline V gene lookup returns CDR1 SQVTM and CDR2 ANQGSEA. Trimming cost V 0 bases and J 3 bases, with 13 bases left between them. The CDR3 is 15 amino acids. The CDR3 DNA reads TGCAGCGTTGAAGATCCGGGAGAAGGGACAGATACGCAGTATTTT. Translated: CSVEDPGEGTDTQYF.

The chain is built from TRBV7-9 and TRBJ1-1; 7 positions match TRBD1. V lost 3 bases and J lost 2; bases outside the gene matches: 3. Germline V gene sequence: CDR1 SEHNR, CDR2 FQNEAQ (reference sequence). This CDR3 comprises 14 residues. CDR3 bases: TGTGCCAGCAGCTTCAGACAGGGTAACACTGAAGCTTTCTTT. It yields the protein CASSFRQGNTEAFF.

This clone was observed once. The chain is built from TRBV4-2 and TRBJ2-7; 10 nucleotides align to TRBD2. CDR3 length equals 15 residues. CDR1 and CDR2 from the germline V gene are LGHNA and YNFKEQ. V gave up 6 bases and J gave up 7 bases; unmatched junction bases: 12. The CDR3 region is CASRQTLAGEKEQYF. Here the CDR3 DNA reads TGTGCCAGCAGACAAACGCTAGCGGGAGAAAAAGAGCAGTACTTC.

This chain links TRBV30 with TRBJ1-4, with TRBD1 identical over 7 bases. The V segment lost 5 bases and the J segment 8 bases; nucleotides outside the gene matches: 11. The CDR3 runs 14 residues. CDR1 and CDR2 (germline): GTSNPN, SVGIG (reference sequence). The CDR3 bases are TGTGCCTGGGGTGAGACAGGGAGAAGGGAAAAACTGTTTTTT. Its translation is CAWGETGRREKLFF.

J is TRBJ1-1 and V is TRBV28; D is ambiguous. V dropped 8 bases and J dropped 1 base, with 17 bases sitting between them. The CDR3 consists of 15 residues. The V gene's germline CDR1 is MDHEN and CDR2 SYDVKM. The CDR3 nucleotides are TGTGCCAGCCCTTCGACTGTGGATCGGAACACTGAAGCTTTCTTT. Its protein product is CASPSTVDRNTEAFF.

As DNA, the CDR3 is TGTGCCAGCAGTTTATTGGCCGTGCCCTGGAATTCACCCCTCCACTTT. Translating it yields CASSLLAVPWNSPLHF. The chain uses TRBV28 and TRBJ1-6; D not resolved. CDR1 and CDR2 from the germline V gene are MDHEN and SYDVKM. The CDR3 totals 16 residues. V shed 1 base and J shed 7 bases, with 14 bases lying between them. The entire variable domain, with the rest obtained from reference TRBV28 and TRBJ1-6, is as follows: DVKVTQSSRYLVKRTGEKVFLECVQDMDHENMFWYRQDPGLGLRLIYFSYDVKMKEKGDIPEGYSVSREKKERFSLILESASTNQTSMYLCASSLLAVPWNSPLHFGNGTRLTVT.

This clone has only one observation. CDR3 sequence: CASSGTVYQPQHF. CDR3 bases: TGTGCCAGCTCCGGGACAGTCTATCAGCCCCAGCATTTT. The rearrangement uses TRBV10-3 and TRBJ1-5; 7 bases are a match to TRBD1. Germline CDR1 reads ENHRY; CDR2 reads SYGVKD. The CDR3 contains 13 residues. The junction had 8 bases not matched to a gene; V was cut back by 10 bases and J by 5 bases.

The chain has TRBV11-3 and TRBJ2-3, with D unresolved. This CDR3 has 12 amino acids. Trimming stripped 2 bases from V and 4 bases from J, with 4 bases between. The germline V gene has CDR1 SGHNT and CDR2 YENEEA. The CDR3 is CASSLPSDTQYF. For the CDR3, the DNA is TGTGCCAGCAGCTTACCGTCAGATACGCAGTATTTT.

The gene calls are TRBV30 and TRBJ2-2, with D possibly TRBD2 on 6 matching bases. V was shortened by 5 bases and J by 6 bases, with 13 bases between the two germline ends. CDR3 length: 13 amino acids. CDR1 is GTSNPN and CDR2 is SVGIG in the germline V gene (reference sequence). CDR3 sequence (DNA): TGTGCCTGGCAGAGGGAGGAGGCCGGGGAGCTGTTTTTT. Protein: CAWQREEAGELFF.

The chain recombines TRBV28 with TRBJ2-3; 7 bases align to TRBD1. The CDR3 is 14 residues long. Unmatched junction bases numbered 6, after V lost 7 bases and J lost 2 bases. From germline, CDR1 is MDHEN and CDR2 SYDVKM. This CDR3 is CASTRTGPTDTQYF. The CDR3 region has the DNA TGTGCCAGCACCCGGACAGGACCCACAGATACGCAGTATTTT.

The rearrangement links TRBV30 to TRBJ1-2; TRBD1 agrees at 7 bases. With V trimmed by 0 bases and J by 5 bases, 9 bases remained unmatched. Per germline, CDR1 GTSNPN and CDR2 SVGIG (reference sequence). The CDR3 covers 15 residues. CDR3 coding DNA: TGTGCCTGGAGTGTCGGGTTGGCAGGGGGATATGGCTACACCTTC. Amino acids: CAWSVGLAGGYGYTF.

Sample share makes this clone medium-sized. The rearrangement links TRBV19 to TRBJ2-3; TRBD2 matches at 11 bases. The junction had 1 base not matched to a gene; V was cut back by 4 bases and J by 1 base. The length of the CDR3 is 15 residues. The germline CDR1 and CDR2 sequences are LNHDA and SQIVND (reference sequence). The CDR3 reads CASSTGLAGTDTQYF. CDR3 coding DNA: TGTGCCAGTAGTACGGGACTAGCGGGCACAGATACGCAGTATTTT.

The chain recombines TRBV28 with TRBJ1-5; D gene unclear. Trimming took off 3 bases at V and 9 bases at J, with 12 bases between the two ends. Germline lookup yields CDR1 MDHEN and CDR2 SYDVKM. This CDR3 has 13 amino acids. The chain's CDR3 is CASSFPGSMPQHF. In DNA, the CDR3 is TGTGCCAGCAGTTTTCCGGGGTCGATGCCCCAGCATTTT.

The rearrangement links TRBV28 to TRBJ1-3, with D possibly matching TRBD1 (6 bases). Germline V gene sequence: CDR1 MDHEN, CDR2 SYDVKM. This CDR3 has 16 residues. Trimming pared 2 bases from V and 2 bases from J, leaving 13 bases between. CDR3 region: CASSLRPWGPGNTIYF. For the CDR3, the DNA is TGTGCCAGCAGTTTAAGGCCGTGGGGGCCTGGAAACACCATATATTTT.

This clone was seen a single time. The rearrangement joins TRBV24-1 to TRBJ2-7, with 7 bases that match TRBD2. After removal of 9 bases from V and 3 bases from J, the junction contained 1 base not matched to a gene. Germline assignment: CDR1 KGHDR and CDR2 SFDVKD. The CDR3 extends over 11 amino acids. The CDR3 region has the DNA TGTGCCACCTCGGGGGGCTACGAGCAGTACTTC. Residues: CATSGGYEQYF.